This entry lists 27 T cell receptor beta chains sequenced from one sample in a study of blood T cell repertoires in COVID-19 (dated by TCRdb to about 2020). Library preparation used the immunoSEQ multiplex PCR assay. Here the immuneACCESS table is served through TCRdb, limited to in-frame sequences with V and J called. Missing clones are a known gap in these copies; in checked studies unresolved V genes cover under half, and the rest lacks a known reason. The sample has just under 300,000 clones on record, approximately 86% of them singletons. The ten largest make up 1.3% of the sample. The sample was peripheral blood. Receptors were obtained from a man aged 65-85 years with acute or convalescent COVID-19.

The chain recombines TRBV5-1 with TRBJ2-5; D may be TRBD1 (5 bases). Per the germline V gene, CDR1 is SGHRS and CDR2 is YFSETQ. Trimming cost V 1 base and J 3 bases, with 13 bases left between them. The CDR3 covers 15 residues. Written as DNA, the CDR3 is TGCGCCAGCAGCTTGTCTCCAGGGTTGGAAGAGACCCAGTACTTC. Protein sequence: CASSLSPGLEETQYF. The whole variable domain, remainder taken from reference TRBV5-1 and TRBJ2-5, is KAGVTQTPRYLIKTRGQQVTLSCSPISGHRSVSWYQQTPGQGLQFLFEYFSETQRNKGNFPGRFSGRQFSNSRSEMNVSTLELGDSALYLCASSLSPGLEETQYFGPGTRLLVL.

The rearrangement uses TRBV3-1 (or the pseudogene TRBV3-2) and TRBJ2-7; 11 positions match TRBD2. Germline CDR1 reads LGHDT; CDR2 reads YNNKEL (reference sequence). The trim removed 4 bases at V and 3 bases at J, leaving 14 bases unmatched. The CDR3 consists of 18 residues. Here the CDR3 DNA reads TGTGCCAGCAGCCTTCGACTACATGGACTAGCGGGCATCTACGAGCAGTACTTC. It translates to CASSLRLHGLAGIYEQYF.

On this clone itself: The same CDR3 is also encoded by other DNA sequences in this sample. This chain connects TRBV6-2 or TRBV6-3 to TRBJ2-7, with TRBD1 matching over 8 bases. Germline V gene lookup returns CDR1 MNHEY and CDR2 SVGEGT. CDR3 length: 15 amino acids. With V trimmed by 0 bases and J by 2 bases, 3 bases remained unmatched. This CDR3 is CASSYSRQGTYEQYF. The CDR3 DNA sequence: TGTGCCAGCAGTTACTCCCGACAGGGGACCTACGAGCAGTACTTC.

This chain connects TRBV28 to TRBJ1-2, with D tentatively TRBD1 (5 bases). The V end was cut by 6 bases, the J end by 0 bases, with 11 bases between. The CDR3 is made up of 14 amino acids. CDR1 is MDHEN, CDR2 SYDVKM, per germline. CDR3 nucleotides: TGTGCCAGCAGGGGGGACTATGCTAACTATGGCTACACCTTC. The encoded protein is CASRGDYANYGYTF.

This CDR3 reads CATSRDRAVDTQYF. DNA of the CDR3: TGTGCCACCAGCAGAGACAGGGCGGTAGATACGCAGTATTTT. The V and J genes are TRBV15 and TRBJ2-3, with a weak D call TRBD1 (5 bases). The CDR3 is made up of 14 amino acids. Germline values: CDR1 LNHNV, CDR2 YYDKDF (reference sequence). Trimming took off 0 bases at V and 5 bases at J, with 9 bases between the two ends.

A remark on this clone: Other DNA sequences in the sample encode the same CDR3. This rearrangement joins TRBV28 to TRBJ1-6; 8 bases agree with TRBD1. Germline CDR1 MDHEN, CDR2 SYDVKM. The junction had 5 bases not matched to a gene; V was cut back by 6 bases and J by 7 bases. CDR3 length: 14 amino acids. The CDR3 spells CASSSGQGNSPLHF. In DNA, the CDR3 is TGTGCCAGCAGCTCTGGACAGGGAAATTCACCCCTCCACTTT.

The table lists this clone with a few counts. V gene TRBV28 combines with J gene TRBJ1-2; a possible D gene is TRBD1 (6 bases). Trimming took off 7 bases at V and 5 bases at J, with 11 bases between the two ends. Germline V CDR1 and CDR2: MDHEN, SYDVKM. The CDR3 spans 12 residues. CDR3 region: CASTGQGYGYTF. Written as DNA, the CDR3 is TGTGCCAGCACCGGGCAGGGGTATGGCTACACCTTC.

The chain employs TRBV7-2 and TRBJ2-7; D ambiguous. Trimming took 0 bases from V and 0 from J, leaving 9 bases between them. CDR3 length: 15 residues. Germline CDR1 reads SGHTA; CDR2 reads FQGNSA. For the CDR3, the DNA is TGTGCCAGCAGCTTAGCATTAGTTAGCTCCTACGAGCAGTACTTC. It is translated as CASSLALVSSYEQYF. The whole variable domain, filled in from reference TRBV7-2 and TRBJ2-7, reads GAGVSQSPSNKVTEKGKDVELRCDPISGHTALYWYRQSLGQGLEFLIYFQGNSAPDKSGLPSDRFSAERTGGSVSTLTIQRTQQEDSAVYLCASSLALVSSYEQYFGPGTRLTVT.

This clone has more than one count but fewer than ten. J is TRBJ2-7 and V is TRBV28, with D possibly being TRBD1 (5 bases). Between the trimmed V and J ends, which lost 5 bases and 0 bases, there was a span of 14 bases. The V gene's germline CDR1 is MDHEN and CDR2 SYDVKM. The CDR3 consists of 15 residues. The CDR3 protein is CASSPPDRSSYEQYF. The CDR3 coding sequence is TGTGCCAGCAGTCCCCCAGACAGAAGCTCCTACGAGCAGTACTTC.

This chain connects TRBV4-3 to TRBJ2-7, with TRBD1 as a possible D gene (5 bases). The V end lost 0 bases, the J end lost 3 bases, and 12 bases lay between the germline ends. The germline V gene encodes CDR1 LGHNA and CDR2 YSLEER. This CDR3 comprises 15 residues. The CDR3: CASSQERQPGYEQYF. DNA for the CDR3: TGCGCCAGCAGCCAAGAGAGACAGCCAGGCTACGAGCAGTACTTC.

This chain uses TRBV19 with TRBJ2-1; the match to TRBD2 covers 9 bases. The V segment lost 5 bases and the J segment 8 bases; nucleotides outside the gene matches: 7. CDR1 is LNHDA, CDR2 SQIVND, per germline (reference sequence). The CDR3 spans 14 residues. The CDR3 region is CASSGAGGPYEQFF. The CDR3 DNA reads TGTGCCAGTAGTGGGGCGGGGGGGCCCTATGAGCAGTTCTTC.

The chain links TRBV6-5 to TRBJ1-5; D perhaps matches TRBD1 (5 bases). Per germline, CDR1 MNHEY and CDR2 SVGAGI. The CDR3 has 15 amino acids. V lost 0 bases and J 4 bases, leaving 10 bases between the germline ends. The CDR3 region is CASSYSGALNQPQHF. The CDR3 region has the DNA TGTGCCAGCAGTTACTCAGGGGCGCTGAATCAGCCCCAGCATTTT.

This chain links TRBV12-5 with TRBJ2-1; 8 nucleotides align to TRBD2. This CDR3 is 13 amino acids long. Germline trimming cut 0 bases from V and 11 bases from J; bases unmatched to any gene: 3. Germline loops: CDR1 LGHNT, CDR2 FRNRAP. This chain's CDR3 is CASGLVSGGKQFF. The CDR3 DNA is TGTGCTAGTGGTTTGGTAAGCGGGGGTAAGCAGTTCTTC. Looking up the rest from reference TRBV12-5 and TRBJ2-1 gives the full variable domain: DARVTQTPRHKVTEMGQEVTMRCQPILGHNTVFWYRQTMMQGLELLAYFRNRAPLDDSGMPKDRFSAEMPDATLATLKIQPSEPRDSAVYFCASGLVSGGKQFFGPGTRLTVL.

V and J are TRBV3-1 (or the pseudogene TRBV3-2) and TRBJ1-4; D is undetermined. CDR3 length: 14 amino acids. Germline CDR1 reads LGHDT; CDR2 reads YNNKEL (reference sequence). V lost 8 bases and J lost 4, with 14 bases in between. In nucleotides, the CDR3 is TGTGCCAGCTTCTCGGGAGATCGTAATGAAAAACTGTTTTTT. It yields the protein CASFSGDRNEKLFF.

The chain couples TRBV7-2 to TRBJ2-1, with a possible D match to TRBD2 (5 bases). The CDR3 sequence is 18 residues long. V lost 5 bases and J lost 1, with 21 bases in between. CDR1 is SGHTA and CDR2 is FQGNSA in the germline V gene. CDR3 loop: CASSRMQSRSGSYNEQFF. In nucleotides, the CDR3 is TGTGCCAGCAGCCGTATGCAGTCGAGGAGCGGATCCTACAATGAGCAGTTCTTC.

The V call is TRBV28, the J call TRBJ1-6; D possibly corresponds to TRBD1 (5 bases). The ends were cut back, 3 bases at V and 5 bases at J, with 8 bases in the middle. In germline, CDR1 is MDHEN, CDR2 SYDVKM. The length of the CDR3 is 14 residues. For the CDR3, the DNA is TGTGCCAGCAGTTTGGAACAGGATAATTCACCCCTCCACTTT. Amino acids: CASSLEQDNSPLHF.

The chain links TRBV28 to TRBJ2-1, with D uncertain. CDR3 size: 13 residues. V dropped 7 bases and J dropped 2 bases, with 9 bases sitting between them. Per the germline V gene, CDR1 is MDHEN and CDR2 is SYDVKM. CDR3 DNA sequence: TGTGCCAGCACGGAGCCCCCCTACAATGAGCAGTTCTTC. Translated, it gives CASTEPPYNEQFF.

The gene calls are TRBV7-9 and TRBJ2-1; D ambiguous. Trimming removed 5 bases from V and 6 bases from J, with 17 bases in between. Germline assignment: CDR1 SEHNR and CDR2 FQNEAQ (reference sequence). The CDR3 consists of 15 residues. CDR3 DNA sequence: TGTGCCAGCAGCGGCCACCGGATGCGGTTCAATGAGCAGTTCTTC. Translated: CASSGHRMRFNEQFF.

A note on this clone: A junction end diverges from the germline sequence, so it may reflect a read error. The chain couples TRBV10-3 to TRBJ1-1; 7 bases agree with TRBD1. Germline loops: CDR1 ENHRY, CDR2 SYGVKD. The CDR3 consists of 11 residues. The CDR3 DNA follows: TGCGTTTGTGGGACAGCTTATGAAGCTTTCTTT. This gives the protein CVCGTAYEAFF.

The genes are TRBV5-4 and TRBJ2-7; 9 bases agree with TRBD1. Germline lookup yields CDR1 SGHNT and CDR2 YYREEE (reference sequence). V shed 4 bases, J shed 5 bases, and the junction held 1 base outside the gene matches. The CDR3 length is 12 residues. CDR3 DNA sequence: TGTGCCAGCAGCCGACAGGGGGACGAGCAGTACTTC. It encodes CASSRQGDEQYF.

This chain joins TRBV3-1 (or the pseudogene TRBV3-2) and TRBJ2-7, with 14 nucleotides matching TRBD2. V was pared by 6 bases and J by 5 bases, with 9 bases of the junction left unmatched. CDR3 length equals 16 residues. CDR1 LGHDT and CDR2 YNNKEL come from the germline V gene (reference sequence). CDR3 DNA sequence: TGTGCCAGCAGTCGTGGACTAGCGGGAGGCCAGGACGAGCAGTACTTC. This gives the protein CASSRGLAGGQDEQYF.

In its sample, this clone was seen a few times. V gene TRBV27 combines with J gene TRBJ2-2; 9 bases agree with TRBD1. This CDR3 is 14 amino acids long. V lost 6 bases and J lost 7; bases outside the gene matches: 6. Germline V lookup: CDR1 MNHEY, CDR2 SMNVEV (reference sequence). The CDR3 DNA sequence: TGTGCCAGCAGAAACAGGGGGCATGTCGGGGAGCTGTTTTTT. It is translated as CASRNRGHVGELFF.

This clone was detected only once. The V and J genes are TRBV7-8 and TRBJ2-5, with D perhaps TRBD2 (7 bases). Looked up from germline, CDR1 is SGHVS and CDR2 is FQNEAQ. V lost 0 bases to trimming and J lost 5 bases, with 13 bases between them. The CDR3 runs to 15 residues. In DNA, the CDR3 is TGTGCCAGCAGCTTAGCGGGGGGGGCGTGGGAGACCCAGTACTTC. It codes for CASSLAGGAWETQYF.

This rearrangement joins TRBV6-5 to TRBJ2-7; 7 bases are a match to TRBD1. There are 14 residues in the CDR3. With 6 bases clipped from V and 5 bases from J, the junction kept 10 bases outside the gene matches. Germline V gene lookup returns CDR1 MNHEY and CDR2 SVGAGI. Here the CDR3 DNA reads TGTGCCAGCAGCCGTGACAGGGACAGTCACGAGCAGTACTTC. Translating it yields CASSRDRDSHEQYF.

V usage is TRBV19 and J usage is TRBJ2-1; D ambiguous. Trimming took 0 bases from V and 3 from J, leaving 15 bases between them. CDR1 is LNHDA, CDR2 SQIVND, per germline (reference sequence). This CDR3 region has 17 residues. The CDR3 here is CASSIDFTGSLYNEQFF. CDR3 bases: TGTGCCAGTAGTATAGATTTTACCGGTTCCCTCTACAATGAGCAGTTCTTC.

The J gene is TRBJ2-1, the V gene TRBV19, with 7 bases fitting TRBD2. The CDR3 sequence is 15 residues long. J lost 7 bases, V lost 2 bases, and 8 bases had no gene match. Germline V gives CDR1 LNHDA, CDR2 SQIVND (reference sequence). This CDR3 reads CASSIRAGVSNEQFF. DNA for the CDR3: TGTGCCAGTAGTATAAGGGCGGGGGTATCAAATGAGCAGTTCTTC. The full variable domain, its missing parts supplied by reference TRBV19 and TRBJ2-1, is DGGITQSPKYLFRKEGQNVTLSCEQNLNHDAMYWYRQDPGQGLRLIYYSQIVNDFQKGDIAEGYSVSREKKESFPLTVTSAQKNPTAFYLCASSIRAGVSNEQFFGPGTRLTVL.

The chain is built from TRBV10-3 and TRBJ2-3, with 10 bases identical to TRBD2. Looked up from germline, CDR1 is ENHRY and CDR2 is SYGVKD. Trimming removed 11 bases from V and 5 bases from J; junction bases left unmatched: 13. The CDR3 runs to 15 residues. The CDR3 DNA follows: TGTGCCTCCGCTGGCAGCGGGGGGGCCGTAGATACGCAGTATTTT. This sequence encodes CASAGSGGAVDTQYF.